These 26 T cell receptor beta chains were sequenced from one sample in a study of cytomegalovirus exposure and HLA in healthy donors. A multiplex PCR was run with 60 Vbeta primers and 13 Jbeta primers. The assay was immunoSEQ multiplex PCR, and TCRdb's table has in-frame clones only and misses some. The sample consists of around 200,000 clones, about 80% of them appearing once. The sequenced sample was PBMCs. The receptor set was obtained from a man aged 25 to 45 in good health and CMV-seronegative.

The chain couples TRBV25-1 to TRBJ1-1; D remains ambiguous. Germline CDR1 reads MGHDK; CDR2 reads SYGVNS. This CDR3 is built from 14 residues. The V gene lost 11 bases and the J gene lost 1 base, with 17 bases spanning the gap. The DNA of the CDR3 is TGTGCCGCCCAAAAAGGAGAAGGGAACACTGAAGCTTTCTTT. It is translated as CAAQKGEGNTEAFF.

V is TRBV5-1 and J is TRBJ2-7; no clear D gene. Germline lookup yields CDR1 SGHRS and CDR2 YFSETQ. Trimming stripped 0 bases from V and 6 bases from J, with 13 bases between. There are 14 residues in the CDR3. In nucleotides, the CDR3 is TGCGCCAGCAGCTTGGGGCGGATGCCTGTCGAGCAGTACTTC. Its translation: CASSLGRMPVEQYF.

The chain couples TRBV4-2 to TRBJ2-1; D may be TRBD1 (5 bases). V lost 2 bases to trimming and J lost 8 bases, with 13 bases between them. Germline V CDR1 and CDR2: LGHNA, YNFKEQ. The CDR3 is made up of 14 amino acids. The CDR3 sequence is CASSQKGLVHEQFF. The CDR3 DNA is TGTGCCAGCAGCCAAAAGGGGCTAGTACATGAGCAGTTCTTC.

CDR3 region: CASSFLGEYEQYF. The CDR3 DNA reads as TGTGCCAGCAGTTTCTTGGGCGAGTACGAGCAGTACTTC. This chain uses TRBV27 with TRBJ2-7; D is uncertain. This CDR3 spans 13 amino acids. Germline V lookup: CDR1 MNHEY, CDR2 SMNVEV (reference sequence). The V gene lost 3 bases and the J gene lost 4 bases, with 10 bases spanning the gap.

The chain has TRBV19 and TRBJ1-1; 11 nucleotides agree with TRBD1. After removal of 5 bases from V and 5 bases from J, the junction contained 16 bases not matched to a gene. CDR3 length: 18 residues. Germline V gene sequence: CDR1 LNHDA, CDR2 SQIVND (reference sequence). The CDR3 DNA reads as TGTGCCAGTAGTTTCCGGACAGGGGGCGGTTCATGGGATACTGAAGCTTTCTTT. It is translated as CASSFRTGGGSWDTEAFF.

Only a few counts were recorded for this clone. The chain links TRBV28 to TRBJ2-3, with D possibly matching TRBD2 (5 bases). The CDR3 extends over 17 amino acids. The V gene's germline CDR1 is MDHEN and CDR2 SYDVKM. With 6 bases removed from V and 6 bases from J, the gap between germline ends came to 25 bases. The CDR3 is CASSTPRGSNAWDTQYF. The DNA for the CDR3 is TGTGCCAGCAGCACTCCTAGAGGGTCAAATGCTTGGGATACGCAGTATTTT.

The chain is built from TRBV28 and TRBJ1-5; D not resolved. The CDR3 runs to 13 residues. V lost 5 bases, J lost 9 bases, and 14 bases lay in between. Germline assignment: CDR1 MDHEN and CDR2 SYDVKM. CDR3 protein: CASSALRVVPQHF. The CDR3, as DNA: TGTGCCAGCAGTGCCTTGAGAGTTGTGCCCCAGCATTTT.

The chain is built from TRBV7-2 and TRBJ2-1, with TRBD2 identical over 7 bases. The germline V gene encodes CDR1 SGHTA and CDR2 FQGNSA. Trimming removed 6 bases from V and 7 bases from J; junction bases left unmatched: 9. This CDR3 spans 14 amino acids. CDR3 protein: CASRLAAAWNEQFF. CDR3 DNA sequence: TGTGCCAGCAGGCTAGCGGCGGCTTGGAATGAGCAGTTCTTC.

This CDR3 is CASSLVRGLTEAFF. Written as DNA, the CDR3 is TGTGCCAGCAGTTTAGTGAGGGGGCTCACTGAAGCTTTCTTT. This rearrangement joins TRBV28 to TRBJ1-1, with 7 bases aligning to TRBD1. The CDR3 sequence is 14 residues long. With V trimmed by 2 bases and J by 4 bases, 4 bases remained unmatched. Germline CDR1 MDHEN, CDR2 SYDVKM. Based on the CDR3 plus reference TRBV28 and TRBJ1-1, the full variable domain is DVKVTQSSRYLVKRTGEKVFLECVQDMDHENMFWYRQDPGLGLRLIYFSYDVKMKEKGDIPEGYSVSREKKERFSLILESASTNQTSMYLCASSLVRGLTEAFFGQGTRLTVV.

This clone was seen only a few times. The V call is TRBV7-9, the J call TRBJ1-2; 8 bases line up with TRBD1. V trimming: 5 bases; J trimming: 3 bases; junction bases outside the gene matches: 11. Germline lookup yields CDR1 SEHNR and CDR2 FQNEAQ (reference sequence). This CDR3 comprises 16 residues. In DNA form, the CDR3 reads TGTGCCAGCAGCCCGACCCTGGACAGGGCGCACTATGGCTACACCTTC. This translates into CASSPTLDRAHYGYTF.

This clone was seen a few times. The rearrangement uses TRBV6-5 and TRBJ2-7, with 7 positions matching TRBD1. V shed 9 bases, J shed 6 bases, and the junction held 11 bases outside the gene matches. The CDR3 sequence is 13 residues long. CDR1 MNHEY and CDR2 SVGAGI come from the germline V gene. CDR3 sequence: CASIGQARGEQYF. CDR3 DNA sequence: TGTGCCAGTATCGGACAGGCCAGGGGCGAGCAGTACTTC.

The rearrangement joins TRBV6-5 to TRBJ1-1; no clear D gene. Germline V gene lookup returns CDR1 MNHEY and CDR2 SVGAGI. V shed 5 bases and J shed 6 bases, with 13 bases lying between them. The CDR3 contains 13 residues. The CDR3 protein is CASSEASGSEAFF. The DNA for the CDR3 is TGTGCCAGCAGTGAAGCATCAGGATCTGAAGCTTTCTTT.

The rearrangement links TRBV6-5 to TRBJ2-7; TRBD1 is a possible D gene (5 bases). CDR1 MNHEY and CDR2 SVGAGI come from the germline V gene. CDR3 length: 14 amino acids. Trimming left V 5 bases short and J 7 bases short, with 18 bases between. CDR3 nucleotides: TGTGCCAGCAGTCCCGCGACAGCCCCCTGGGAGCAGTACTTC. Its protein is CASSPATAPWEQYF.

The chain has TRBV6-1 and TRBJ1-5; D gene unclear. The CDR3 extends over 16 amino acids. V dropped 0 bases and J dropped 8 bases, with 17 bases sitting between them. Germline V gene data show CDR1 as MNHNS and CDR2 as SASEGT. The CDR3 DNA reads TGTGCCAGCAGTGAAGCTCTATCGGGGTCCCCAGAGCCCCAGCATTTT. Translation gives CASSEALSGSPEPQHF.

This clone appeared once. The V gene is TRBV5-1, the J gene TRBJ2-3, with D perhaps matching TRBD1 (5 bases). Trimming pared 4 bases from V and 0 bases from J, leaving 15 bases between. From germline, CDR1 is SGHRS and CDR2 YFSETQ. CDR3 length equals 16 residues. This chain's CDR3 is CASSADRNPSTDTQYF. CDR3 DNA sequence: TGCGCCAGCAGCGCCGACAGAAACCCTAGCACAGATACGCAGTATTTT. The full variable domain, with the rest looked up from reference TRBV5-1 and TRBJ2-3, is KAGVTQTPRYLIKTRGQQVTLSCSPISGHRSVSWYQQTPGQGLQFLFEYFSETQRNKGNFPGRFSGRQFSNSRSEMNVSTLELGDSALYLCASSADRNPSTDTQYFGPGTRLTVL.

The gene calls are TRBV9 and TRBJ2-5, with 14 nucleotides matching TRBD2. Germline lookup yields CDR1 SGDLS and CDR2 YYNGEE. CDR3 size: 17 residues. V was clipped by 3 bases and J by 3 bases; unmatched bases: 7. CDR3 sequence: CASSAGTSGSGEETQYF. The CDR3 DNA reads TGTGCCAGCAGCGCTGGGACTAGCGGGAGTGGGGAAGAGACCCAGTACTTC.

This chain connects TRBV29-1 to TRBJ2-7; the match to TRBD2 covers 12 bases. The CDR3 is made up of 15 amino acids. V lost 4 bases and J lost 0; bases outside the gene matches: 4. CDR1 SQVTM and CDR2 ANQGSEA come from the germline V gene. The CDR3, as DNA: TGCAGCGTTGGGCTAGCGGGAGGGAACTCCTACGAGCAGTACTTC. As protein: CSVGLAGGNSYEQYF.

The chain links TRBV7-2 to TRBJ2-7, with 11 positions matching TRBD1. Germline trimming cut 6 bases from V and 0 bases from J; bases unmatched to any gene: 1. Germline CDR1 is SGHTA and CDR2 is FQGNSA. This CDR3 region has 14 residues. The CDR3 nucleotides read TGTGCCAGCAGGGGGACAGGGGGCTCCTACGAGCAGTACTTC. It encodes CASRGTGGSYEQYF.

The CDR3 loop reads CATNAGAEQYF. The CDR3 DNA reads as TGTGCCACTAATGCGGGGGCCGAGCAGTACTTC. The J gene is TRBJ2-7, the V gene TRBV6-6, with D tentatively TRBD2 (7 bases). The V gene's germline CDR1 is MNHNY and CDR2 SVGAGI (reference sequence). This CDR3 contains 11 residues. The ends were cut back, 10 bases at V and 6 bases at J, with 13 bases in the middle.

This clone was picked up one time. The rearrangement joins TRBV30 to TRBJ2-6; no clear D gene. Germline V lookup: CDR1 GTSNPN, CDR2 SVGIG (reference sequence). The germline V and J ends were trimmed by 1 base and 1 base, with 5 bases remaining between them. This CDR3 region has 14 residues. The CDR3 region has the DNA TGTGCCTGGAGTGCGTCTTCTGGGGCCAACGTCCTGACTTTC. Its translation: CAWSASSGANVLTF.

The chain recombines TRBV30 with TRBJ2-1; TRBD2 matches at 10 bases. The germline gives CDR1 GTSNPN, CDR2 SVGIG (reference sequence). Trimming took 6 bases from V and 7 from J; bases not matched to a gene: 12. This CDR3 has 15 residues. CDR3 DNA sequence: TGTGCCTGTCGGACTAGCGGTACCCTTGGGAATGAGCAGTTCTTC. Translated, it gives CACRTSGTLGNEQFF.

The V and J genes are TRBV6-6 and TRBJ2-1, with 11 bases fitting TRBD2. The V gene end was trimmed by 8 bases and the J gene end by 7 bases; junction bases not matched to a gene: 10. The germline V gene encodes CDR1 MNHNY and CDR2 SVGAGI (reference sequence). The CDR3 sequence is 15 residues long. The CDR3 reads CASLAGGEVYNEQFF. The DNA for the CDR3 is TGTGCCAGCCTAGCGGGAGGTGAGGTATATAATGAGCAGTTCTTC.

The chain is built from TRBV11-2 and TRBJ1-4, with a possible D match to TRBD1 (5 bases). Trimming shortened V by 5 bases and J by 7 bases, and 8 bases separated the two germline ends. From germline, CDR1 is SGHAT and CDR2 FQNNGV. This CDR3 has 12 amino acids. CDR3 protein: CASSPGREKLFF. The DNA of the CDR3 is TGTGCCAGCAGCCCAGGGCGTGAAAAACTGTTTTTT.

This rearrangement joins TRBV4-1 to TRBJ2-7; TRBD1 matches 7 bases. This CDR3 region has 15 residues. The trim removed 5 bases at V and 2 bases at J, leaving 9 bases unmatched. The V gene's germline CDR1 is MGHRA and CDR2 YSYEKL. In DNA form, the CDR3 reads TGCGCCAGCAGCAGCCGACAGGGTAACCCCTACGAGCAGTACTTC. As protein: CASSSRQGNPYEQYF.

This clone showed up just a few times. The rearrangement links TRBV27 to TRBJ2-7; 11 bases line up with TRBD2. CDR3 length equals 14 residues. J lost 3 bases, V lost 6 bases, and 4 bases had no gene match. Germline loops: CDR1 MNHEY, CDR2 SMNVEV (reference sequence). Written as DNA, the CDR3 is TGTGCCAGCAGGAAGGGACTAGCGGACTACGAGCAGTACTTC. Its protein product is CASRKGLADYEQYF.

The rearrangement uses TRBV6-1 and TRBJ1-1; 8 bases align to TRBD1. The length of the CDR3 is 13 residues. Germline loops: CDR1 MNHNS, CDR2 SASEGT. V shed 4 bases, J shed 11 bases, and the junction held 9 bases outside the gene matches. CDR3 in amino acids: CASSVGQGAGAFF. DNA for the CDR3: TGTGCCAGCAGTGTAGGGCAGGGGGCCGGGGCTTTCTTT.